Reported below is one T cell receptor beta chain. Sequencing used immunoSEQ multiplex PCR; TCRdb keeps in-frame clones, though not all of them. The repertoire has around 110,000 clones, under 95% of them found once; the top ten carry more than 0.65%. The sample is drawn from a study of T cell changes during pregnancy in multiple sclerosis. The clonotype was recovered from a female donor in good health, enrolled as a control in a pregnancy study. Sequencing used peripheral blood, obtained in the third trimester of pregnancy.

The CDR3 loop is CASSLGTGSVLNTEAFF. The CDR3, as DNA: TGTGCCAGCAGCTTAGGGACAGGGTCAGTTTTGAACACTGAAGCTTTCTTT. The V call is TRBV11-2, the J call TRBJ1-1; 8 bases map to TRBD1. J gave up 0 bases and V 1 base, and 7 bases lay outside the gene matches. Germline loops: CDR1 SGHAT, CDR2 FQNNGV. CDR3 length equals 17 residues. Full variable domain (missing parts from reference TRBV11-2 and TRBJ1-1): EAGVAQSPRYKIIEKRQSVAFWCNPISGHATLYWYQQILGQGPKLLIQFQNNGVVDDSQLPKDRFSAERLKGVDSTLKIQPAKLEDSAVYLCASSLGTGSVLNTEAFFGQGTRLTVV.